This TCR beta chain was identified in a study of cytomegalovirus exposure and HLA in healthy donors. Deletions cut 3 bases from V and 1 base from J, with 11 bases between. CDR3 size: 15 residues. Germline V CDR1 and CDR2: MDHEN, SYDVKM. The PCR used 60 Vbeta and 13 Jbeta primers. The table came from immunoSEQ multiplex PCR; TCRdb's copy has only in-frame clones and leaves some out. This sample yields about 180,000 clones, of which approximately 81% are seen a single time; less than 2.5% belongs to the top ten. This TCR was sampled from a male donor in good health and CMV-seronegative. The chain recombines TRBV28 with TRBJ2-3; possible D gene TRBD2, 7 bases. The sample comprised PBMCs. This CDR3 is CASSFGGAGTDTQYF. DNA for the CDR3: TGTGCCAGCAGTTTTGGGGGGGCTGGCACAGATACGCAGTATTTT.